The present T cell receptor beta chain was sequenced within a study of cytomegalovirus exposure and HLA in healthy donors. Whole-study findings and limits: For most subjects, TCR beta sequences were reported to predict HLA-A and HLA-B alleles with accuracy. Later analysis showed TCR association rates varying by HLA locus, highest for DRB1 and lowest for HLA-C. The dataset shows that most TCR sequences were rare, while some public TCRs occurred in many donors. Productive status was seen about 90% or about 30% of the time for most TCR beta V segments in an earlier analysis.

As regards this clone: Its specificity is not known.

PCR employed 60 Vbeta and 13 Jbeta primers. Profiling relied on immunoSEQ multiplex PCR, and the TCRdb table lists in-frame clones only, not all of them. The sample data list 60,000 to 70,000 clones. This CDR3 is 15 amino acids long. V shed 3 bases and J 10 bases; nucleotides not matched to a gene: 6. The germline gives CDR1 LGHNA, CDR2 YNFKEQ. The sequence came from a boy between 10 and 17 years old in good health and CMV-seronegative. The sample was PBMCs. This chain connects TRBV4-2 to TRBJ1-6; 10 bases match TRBD1. CDR3 amino acids: CASSHGGQGGSPLHF. In nucleotides, the CDR3 is TGTGCCAGCAGCCATGGTGGACAGGGGGGCTCACCCCTCCACTTT.